This T cell receptor beta chain stems from a study of blood T cell repertoires in COVID-19. Background on the study: Samples came from the United States, Italy and Spain, spanning acute and convalescent COVID-19. From T cells, B-cell-depleted T cells, or PBMCs came the material, which was cDNA or gDNA.

Using immunoSEQ multiplex PCR, the repertoire was profiled, and TCRdb retains in-frame clones only, with some absent. The sample lists some 44,000 clones; roughly 89% were seen once. J gave up 4 bases and V 5 bases, and 7 bases lay outside the gene matches. The CDR3 spans 14 residues. Looked up from germline, CDR1 is MNHEY and CDR2 is SMNVEV (reference sequence). This sequence joins TRBV27 and TRBJ1-2; 7 bases agree with TRBD1. The sequence came from a man in his 60s with active COVID-19. The sequencing input was peripheral blood. The CDR3 DNA follows: TGTGCCAGCAGTCCATCGGGACAGAGCTATGGCTACACCTTC. Its translation is CASSPSGQSYGYTF.